Following are 21 T cell receptor beta chains from one sample sequenced in a study of T-cell reconstitution after alpha-beta-depleted transplantation in children. The TCRbeta library incorporated unique molecular identifiers. TCRdb reprocessed the PCR reads with MiXCR, giving one entry per CDR3 protein. The sample shows more than 150,000 distinct CDR3 sequences, 6.5% to 7.5% of them seen only once. This specimen consisted of PBMCs from the stem cell graft donor, obtained from the stem cell graft. The receptors were sampled from a human donor who donated a stem cell graft to a child with Wiskott-Aldrich syndrome.

This rearrangement joins TRBV20-1 to TRBJ2-5; 7 bases are a match to TRBD1. The CDR3 runs 16 residues. V lost 5 bases, J lost 1 base, and 13 bases stayed unmatched. The germline gives CDR1 DFQATT, CDR2 SNEGSKA (reference sequence). CDR3 DNA sequence: TGCAGTGCTGTCCTCTTAGGACAGGTCGTCCAAGAGACCCAGTACTTC. Translated, it gives CSAVLLGQVVQETQYF.

At least ten counts were recorded for this clonotype. The chain employs TRBV5-1 and TRBJ2-7; the D gene is possibly TRBD1 (6 bases). Germline V lookup: CDR1 SGHRS, CDR2 YFSETQ. Deletions cut 4 bases from V and 5 bases from J, with 13 bases between. This CDR3 has 13 residues. This CDR3 is CASSREGVHEQYF. The CDR3 nucleotides read TGCGCCAGCAGCCGAGAGGGGGTCCACGAGCAGTACTTC.

This clonotype was counted ten times or more. This chain connects TRBV4-1 to TRBJ2-1; D is unclear. Trimming removed 0 bases from V and 2 bases from J, with 8 bases in between. The germline CDR1 and CDR2 sequences are MGHRA and YSYEKL. This CDR3 region has 15 residues. CDR3 sequence reads: CASSQDSLTYNEQFF. CDR3 DNA sequence: TGCGCCAGCAGCCAAGATAGCCTCACCTACAATGAGCAGTTCTTC.

This clonotype was counted at least ten times. This chain connects TRBV6-5 to TRBJ2-1, with 7 positions matching TRBD1. The germline V gene encodes CDR1 MNHEY and CDR2 SVGAGI. This CDR3 spans 14 amino acids. Trimming at V came to 4 bases and at J to 4 bases, leaving 4 bases not matched to a gene. The CDR3 reads CASSSPGQYNEQFF. The CDR3 coding sequence is TGTGCCAGCAGTTCACCGGGACAGTACAATGAGCAGTTCTTC.

This clonotype was counted at least ten times. The chain has TRBV12-3 or TRBV12-4 and TRBJ1-1, with TRBD1 as a possible D gene (6 bases). The CDR3 spans 11 residues. V lost 8 bases and J lost 10, with 14 bases in between. For the CDR3, the DNA is TGTGCCAGCGGGACCGGGACAAGAGCTTTCTTT. Protein: CASGTGTRAFF.

This clonotype came up a few times. CDR3 residues: CASSHGAYTEAFF. The DNA of the CDR3 is TGTGCCAGCAGCCACGGAGCCTACACTGAAGCTTTCTTT. The chain recombines TRBV3-1 with TRBJ1-1, with D unresolved. CDR3 length: 13 amino acids. From germline, CDR1 is LGHDT and CDR2 YNNKEL (reference sequence). The V end was cut by 3 bases, the J end by 3 bases, with 8 bases between.

This clonotype has only a few counts. CDR3 loop: CASSLAGFDTIYF. DNA for the CDR3: TGCGCCAGCAGCTTGGCAGGGTTCGACACCATATATTTT. The rearrangement uses TRBV5-1 and TRBJ1-3, with a tentative D call TRBD1 (5 bases). Germline CDR1 reads SGHRS; CDR2 reads YFSETQ. The CDR3 length is 13 residues. The germline V and J ends were trimmed by 0 bases and 8 bases, with 9 bases remaining between them. Combining the CDR3 with reference TRBV5-1 and TRBJ1-3 gives the whole variable domain KAGVTQTPRYLIKTRGQQVTLSCSPISGHRSVSWYQQTPGQGLQFLFEYFSETQRNKGNFPGRFSGRQFSNSRSEMNVSTLELGDSALYLCASSLAGFDTIYFGEGSWLTVV.

This clonotype was counted many times. The chain carries TRBV2 and TRBJ2-3; 10 bases map to TRBD1. Per germline, CDR1 SNHLY and CDR2 FYNNEI. The junction had 10 bases not matched to a gene; V was cut back by 3 bases and J by 1 base. This CDR3 comprises 18 residues. The CDR3 reads CASSEGTGAQLRTDTQYF. CDR3 sequence (DNA): TGTGCCAGCAGTGAGGGGACAGGGGCGCAGCTCCGCACAGATACGCAGTATTTT.

This clonotype showed up many times. The CDR3 DNA reads as TGCAGTGCCCCTCCCGCGGACTCCCAAGAGACCCAGTACTTC. Translation: CSAPPADSQETQYF. V gene TRBV20-1 combines with J gene TRBJ2-5; a weak D match, TRBD2 (5 bases). This CDR3 contains 14 residues. Germline values: CDR1 DFQATT, CDR2 SNEGSKA (reference sequence). V was clipped by 6 bases and J by 1 base, with 15 bases between them.

Many counts were recorded for this clonotype. This chain joins TRBV6-1 and TRBJ1-5; D gene unclear. Trimming took off 6 bases at V and 4 bases at J, with 13 bases between the two ends. The CDR3 extends over 14 amino acids. Germline V gene lookup returns CDR1 MNHNS and CDR2 SASEGT. This CDR3 reads CASSSPGRNQPQHF. The CDR3, as DNA: TGTGCCAGCAGCTCCCCGGGTAGAAATCAGCCCCAGCATTTT.

The rearrangement links TRBV7-2 to TRBJ2-5; a possible D gene is TRBD2 (5 bases). Per germline, CDR1 SGHTA and CDR2 FQGNSA. V was cut by 1 base and J by 4 bases, with 13 bases left in between. The CDR3 is 15 residues long. The CDR3 nucleotides read TGTGCCAGCAGCTTAGTGTCCGGGGTTGGAGAGACCCAGTACTTC. Translated, it gives CASSLVSGVGETQYF.

This clonotype has ten or more counts. The genes are TRBV12-3 or TRBV12-4 and TRBJ2-6; 10 nucleotides line up with TRBD1. This CDR3 is built from 17 residues. J gave up 0 bases and V 4 bases, and 3 bases lay outside the gene matches. The CDR3 DNA reads as TGTGCCAGCAGTTCGTGGACAGGGGGCTCTGGGGCCAACGTCCTGACTTTC. Protein sequence: CASSSWTGGSGANVLTF.

There are many counts of this clonotype. CDR3 DNA: TGTGCCAGCACCCCGACCGGGACAAGCCAAGAGACCCAGTACTTC. The encoded protein is CASTPTGTSQETQYF. V is TRBV5-8 and J is TRBJ2-5, with D perhaps TRBD1 (6 bases). This CDR3 spans 15 amino acids. Germline V gene data show CDR1 as SGHTS and CDR2 as YDEGEE. V lost 6 bases to trimming and J lost 1 base, with 16 bases between them. The full variable domain, with the rest looked up from reference TRBV5-8 and TRBJ2-5, is EAGVTQSPTHLIKTRGQQATLRCSPISGHTSVYWYQQALGLGLQFLLWYDEGEERNRGNFPPRFSGRQFPNYSSELNVNALELEDSALYLCASTPTGTSQETQYFGPGTRLLVL.

This clonotype was counted ten times or more. This chain links TRBV20-1 with TRBJ2-7; 8 nucleotides align to TRBD2. This CDR3 region has 14 residues. Trimming cost V 4 bases and J 5 bases; bases outside gene matches: 10. Germline V gives CDR1 DFQATT, CDR2 SNEGSKA (reference sequence). CDR3 protein: CSAKLRTSRHEQYF. The CDR3 DNA reads TGCAGTGCTAAGTTAAGGACTAGCCGACACGAGCAGTACTTC.

There are many counts of this clonotype. The chain links TRBV27 to TRBJ2-7; D is perhaps TRBD1 (5 bases). V was cut by 4 bases and J by 3 bases, with 13 bases left in between. The germline V gene encodes CDR1 MNHEY and CDR2 SMNVEV (reference sequence). This CDR3 comprises 14 residues. The CDR3 spells CASSSRGGDYEQYF. Written as DNA, the CDR3 is TGTGCCAGCAGTTCTAGGGGTGGGGACTACGAGCAGTACTTC.

V is TRBV12-3 or TRBV12-4 and J is TRBJ1-5; no firm D call. This CDR3 is built from 13 residues. The ends were cut back, 6 bases at V and 3 bases at J, with 9 bases in the middle. The CDR3 region is CASRRTVNQPQHF. The DNA for the CDR3 is TGTGCCAGCAGACGGACCGTCAATCAGCCCCAGCATTTT.

This clonotype has a count of ten or more. J is TRBJ2-7 and V is TRBV6-2 or TRBV6-3; a weak D match, TRBD1 (6 bases). CDR3 length: 13 amino acids. V was cut by 8 bases and J by 2 bases, with 13 bases left in between. Germline CDR1 MNHEY, CDR2 SVGEGT. In DNA, the CDR3 is TGTGCCAGCGAGGACAGTGGTGCCTACGAGCAGTACTTC. It translates to CASEDSGAYEQYF.

V and J are TRBV11-2 and TRBJ2-1, with a weak D call TRBD2 (6 bases). Germline V CDR1 and CDR2: SGHAT, FQNNGV. This CDR3 contains 15 residues. With 1 base removed from V and 9 bases from J, the gap between germline ends came to 16 bases. CDR3 region: CASSLGSGVGGEQFF. The CDR3 DNA follows: TGTGCCAGCAGCTTAGGATCGGGGGTCGGCGGTGAGCAGTTCTTC.

This clonotype came up many times. The rearrangement links TRBV6-5 to TRBJ2-5, with D unresolved. This CDR3 is 15 amino acids long. Germline CDR1 is MNHEY and CDR2 is SVGAGI. V was clipped by 0 bases and J by 4 bases, with 12 bases between them. The CDR3 coding sequence is TGTGCCAGCAGTTACTCGAGGCTAGGTGGAGAGACCCAGTACTTC. The encoded protein is CASSYSRLGGETQYF.

A few counts support this clonotype. The V call is TRBV28, the J call TRBJ1-6; D remains ambiguous. Looked up from germline, CDR1 is MDHEN and CDR2 is SYDVKM. V was pared by 8 bases and J by 10 bases, with 12 bases between. CDR3 length: 12 amino acids. The CDR3 DNA follows: TGTGCCAGCGGGCCTCGTGGATCACCCCTCCACTTT. Translating it yields CASGPRGSPLHF. The whole variable domain, remainder taken from reference TRBV28 and TRBJ1-6, is DVKVTQSSRYLVKRTGEKVFLECVQDMDHENMFWYRQDPGLGLRLIYFSYDVKMKEKGDIPEGYSVSREKKERFSLILESASTNQTSMYLCASGPRGSPLHFGNGTRLTVT.

This clonotype occurred many times. This chain links TRBV27 with TRBJ2-2; D might be TRBD1 (6 bases). This CDR3 is built from 13 residues. Germline assignment: CDR1 MNHEY and CDR2 SMNVEV (reference sequence). Trimming stripped 8 bases from V and 1 base from J, with 8 bases between. CDR3: CASGTKNTGELFF. The CDR3 nucleotides read TGTGCCAGCGGGACAAAGAACACCGGGGAGCTGTTTTTT.